This TCR beta chain was retrieved from a study of blood T cell repertoires in COVID-19. In the study overall: Sites in the United States, Italy and Spain provided acute and convalescent COVID-19 samples. The cDNA or gDNA used as material had been derived from T cells, B-cell-depleted T cells, or PBMCs.

As handled by the study authors: The authors estimated nucleated cell counts from reference gene primer amplification. Produced via immunoSEQ multiplex PCR; TCRdb's table is partial and in-frame only. The V and J calls and clone size come from that table; D and trimming were worked out from the DNA. This table has approximately 290,000 clones, approximately 90% appearing once. The Seattle patients, enrolled during active infection, were followed longitudinally. The receptor was isolated from a woman under 40 with COVID-19, enrolled during active disease. Sequencing used peripheral blood.

The CDR3 reads CASSDHRDRGADTQYF. The DNA for the CDR3 is TGTGCCAGTAGTGACCACCGGGACAGGGGGGCAGATACGCAGTATTTT. The chain has TRBV19 and TRBJ2-3, with 11 bases aligning to TRBD1. This CDR3 is built from 16 residues. The germline V gene encodes CDR1 LNHDA and CDR2 SQIVND (reference sequence). V trimming: 5 bases; J trimming: 4 bases; junction bases outside the gene matches: 8.